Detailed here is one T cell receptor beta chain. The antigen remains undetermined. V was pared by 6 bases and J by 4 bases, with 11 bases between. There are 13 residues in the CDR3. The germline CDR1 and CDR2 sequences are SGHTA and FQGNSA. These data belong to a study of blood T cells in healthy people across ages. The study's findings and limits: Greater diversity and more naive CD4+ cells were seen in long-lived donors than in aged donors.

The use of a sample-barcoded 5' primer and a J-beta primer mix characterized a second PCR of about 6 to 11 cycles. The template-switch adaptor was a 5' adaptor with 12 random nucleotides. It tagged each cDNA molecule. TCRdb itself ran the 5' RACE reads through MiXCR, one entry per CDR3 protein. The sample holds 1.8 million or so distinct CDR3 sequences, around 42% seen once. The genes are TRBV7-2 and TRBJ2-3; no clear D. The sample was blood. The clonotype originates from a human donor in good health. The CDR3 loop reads CASSLVYADTQYF. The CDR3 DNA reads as TGTGCCAGCAGTCTCGTGTACGCAGATACGCAGTATTTT.